This entry features one T cell receptor (beta chain) sequence. The target of this receptor is not known. No clone much larger than this one lies a single base away; base qualities are absent. Expansion of CD8+CD57+ cells had been shown by flow cytometry in the patients chosen for sequencing. All patients had severe acquired aplastic anemia diagnosed by International Study of Aplastic Anemia and Agranulocytosis and Camitta criteria. No therapy had been received by the patients at the time of blood sampling. In the study, sorted CD4+ and CD8+ blood T cells from patients with severe aplastic anemia and from healthy subjects underwent deep sequencing of TCR repertoires. In the USA, patient enrollment took place under clinicaltrials.gov protocols 00001620, 01623167, 00001397, 00071045, 00081523 and 00961064. Ficoll-Paque density gradient centrifugation was used to isolate peripheral blood mononuclear cells. Before DNA extraction, CD4+ and CD8+ T cells were sorted with FACS or magnetic beads.

Genomic DNA was used as template for profiling of TCR beta VDJ combinations and CDR3 sequences. An Illumina HiSeq 2000 was used for TCR repertoire sequencing. Processing in the source paper ran as follows. Repertoires were assessed using TRBV/TRBJ rearrangement plots, CDR3 size and DJ length profiles, and Simpson's diversity index. The most abundant DNA sequence in the deep sequencing data was defined as the immunodominant clone. CDR3 amino acid sequences were checked for sharing across subjects and were also compared against the VDJdb database and published repertoires. Using fastp trimming at Q25 and MiXCR clonotype assembly, TCRdb reanalyzed the public sequencing data and kept in-frame beta chains. Entries that share a CDR3 protein sequence are merged under the most common genes and DNA. TCRdb assigned the V and J calls; the authors' analysis was not used. This sample comprises under 350,000 distinct CDR3 sequences, under 65% of them detected only once. Of the sample, around 1.2% falls within the top ten clones.

This specimen belongs to a study of CD8+CD57+ T cells in acquired aplastic anemia listed by TCRdb under 2018. Regarding the complete study: On average, sorted CD4+ and CD8+ cells yielded about 3 ug of extracted DNA, with a range of 0.2 to 27.4 ug. A CD8+CD57+ expansion meant a frequency higher than the mean frequency seen in healthy subjects.

Results and caveats for the whole study, not just this receptor: Patients and healthy controls showed no significant difference in CD8+ Simpson's diversity (P=0.060). About 30 CD8+ CDR3 sequences were found to be shared between patients and controls, but these sequences appeared to be highly expressed in patients and within the immunodominant clones of the patients.

This TCR was sampled from a human donor with aplastic anemia. The sample taken for sequencing was sorted CD4+, CD8+, or CD8+CD57+ T cells (not recorded which) from PBMCs.

For the CDR3, the sequence is CATSREQGSPTDTQYF. In nucleotide form, the sequence is TGTGCCACCAGCAGAGAACAGGGCAGTCCCACAGATACGCAGTATTTT. The sequence is built from TRBV15 and TRBJ2-3; TRBD1 is possibly the D segment (6 matching bases). The CDR3 runs 16 residues from the cysteine to the phenylalanine. Of all the DNA, just the CDR3 is kept, 48 bases in frame from base 1. Taken from the germline V gene (reference sequence), the CDR1 and CDR2 loops are LNHNV and YYDKDF. The junction carries 12 bases between V and J, which are trimmed by 0 bases and 2 bases respectively.